These 29 T cell receptor beta chains came from one sample sequenced in a study of shared clonotypes between healthy human individuals. Here immunoSEQ multiplex PCR was the method, and the copy in TCRdb shows in-frame clones only, minus some. In the table there are 1.4 million to 1.5 million clones, roughly 95% of which are singletons. The source material was naive CD4+ T cells sorted from blood. Subset specified: CD45RA+ positively selected. Receptors were obtained from a man aged 25-45 years in good health.

The rearrangement links TRBV30 to TRBJ2-6; D gene unclear. V gave up 4 bases and J gave up 1 base, with 5 bases separating them. The CDR3 runs to 13 residues. CDR1 is GTSNPN and CDR2 is SVGIG in the germline V gene (reference sequence). CDR3 region: CAWTASGANVLTF. The CDR3 DNA reads as TGTGCCTGGACCGCGTCTGGGGCCAACGTCCTGACTTTC.

This clone was found once. CDR3 DNA sequence: TGTGCCATCAGTGAAGCTTACGGGGAGCTGTTTTTT. This translates into CAISEAYGELFF. The V gene is TRBV10-3, the J gene TRBJ2-2; no definite D call. CDR3 length equals 12 residues. V lost 3 bases and J 7 bases, leaving 6 bases between the germline ends. Germline-derived CDR1 and CDR2 are ENHRY and SYGVKD.

The chain has TRBV30 and TRBJ1-5; 9 positions match TRBD1. V lost 5 bases, J lost 8 bases, and 10 bases stayed unmatched. The length of the CDR3 is 14 residues. Germline lookup yields CDR1 GTSNPN and CDR2 SVGIG (reference sequence). The CDR3 is CAWAKTGGLKPQHF. The CDR3 DNA follows: TGTGCCTGGGCCAAAACAGGGGGCTTGAAGCCCCAGCATTTT.

The chain carries TRBV11-3 and TRBJ2-5; 7 bases fit TRBD2. CDR1 is SGHNT, CDR2 YENEEA, per germline. The V gene end was trimmed by 3 bases and the J gene end by 4 bases; junction bases not matched to a gene: 2. The CDR3 has 13 residues. The CDR3 region is CASSFGGIETQYF. The CDR3 bases are TGTGCCAGCAGCTTCGGGGGGATAGAGACCCAGTACTTC. The full variable domain, rest sourced from reference TRBV11-3 and TRBJ2-5, is EAGVVQSPRYKIIEKKQPVAFWCNPISGHNTLYWYLQNLGQGPELLIRYENEEAVDDSQLPKDRFSAERLKGVDSTLKIQPAELGDSAVYLCASSFGGIETQYFGPGTRLLVL.

On this clone: The same CDR3 is also encoded by other DNA sequences in this sample. The genes are TRBV5-1 and TRBJ1-1; D might be TRBD1 (5 bases). The germline gives CDR1 SGHRS, CDR2 YFSETQ. The CDR3 extends over 13 amino acids. V lost 4 bases to trimming and J lost 1 base, with 8 bases between them. The CDR3 sequence is CASSQQGNTEAFF. The CDR3 coding sequence is TGCGCCAGCAGCCAGCAGGGGAACACTGAAGCTTTCTTT.

The chain combines TRBV11-2 with TRBJ1-1; D is ambiguous. The CDR3 covers 15 residues. The V gene's germline CDR1 is SGHAT and CDR2 FQNNGV. V lost 1 base to trimming and J lost 1 base, with 10 bases between them. In nucleotides, the CDR3 is TGTGCCAGCAGCTTAGGGGGTGCTAGGAACACTGAAGCTTTCTTT. Its translation is CASSLGGARNTEAFF.

This rearrangement joins TRBV7-9 to TRBJ1-2; D not resolved. CDR3 length: 11 residues. V was clipped by 1 base and J by 6 bases, with 3 bases between them. The V gene's germline CDR1 is SEHNR and CDR2 FQNEAQ (reference sequence). The CDR3 spells CASSLGNGYTF. For the CDR3, the DNA is TGTGCCAGCAGCTTAGGGAATGGCTACACCTTC.

The genes are TRBV5-6 and TRBJ1-1; D call uncertain. From germline, CDR1 is SGHDT and CDR2 YYEEEE. Between the trimmed V and J ends, which lost 4 bases and 1 base, there was a span of 11 bases. The CDR3 contains 14 residues. The CDR3 spells CASSPIDENTEAFF. DNA of the CDR3: TGTGCCAGCAGCCCCATAGACGAGAACACTGAAGCTTTCTTT.

Remarks on this clone: The junction differs from germline at one of its ends, possibly a read error. The J gene is TRBJ2-5, the V gene TRBV7-7; the match to TRBD1 covers 8 bases. This CDR3 comprises 13 residues. In germline, CDR1 is SSHAT, CDR2 FNYEAQ (reference sequence). CDR3 coding DNA: TGTGCTAGCAGCACGACAGGGGCAGAGACCCAGTACTTC. It codes for CASSTTGAETQYF.

This clone has only one observation. V usage is TRBV27 and J usage is TRBJ2-1; 15 bases are a match to TRBD2. The CDR3 is made up of 22 amino acids. The J segment lost 3 bases and the V segment lost 7 bases, leaving 22 bases of the junction unmatched. Germline CDR1 and CDR2: MNHEY and SMNVEV (reference sequence). CDR3 residues: CASTPQDTRTSGRATIYNEQFF. The CDR3 nucleotides read TGTGCCAGCACTCCCCAGGATACCCGGACTAGCGGGAGGGCTACGATCTACAATGAGCAGTTCTTC.

This sequence joins TRBV18 and TRBJ1-2; 7 bases line up with TRBD1. Losses at the gene ends were 5 bases for V and 2 bases for J; bases not matched to a gene: 5. This CDR3 is 14 amino acids long. CDR1 KGHSH and CDR2 LQKENI come from the germline V gene. DNA of the CDR3: TGTGCCAGCTCAACAGAACAGGGGAACTATGGCTACACCTTC. Its protein product is CASSTEQGNYGYTF.

V and J are TRBV27 and TRBJ2-2; TRBD2 aligns across 10 bases. CDR1 MNHEY and CDR2 SMNVEV come from the germline V gene (reference sequence). Trimming took 4 bases from V and 1 from J; bases not matched to a gene: 3. The CDR3 totals 16 residues. CDR3 DNA: TGTGCCAGCAGTTCCCGGACTAGCGGGAACACCGGGGAGCTGTTTTTT. Translating it yields CASSSRTSGNTGELFF.

This chain joins TRBV4-3 and TRBJ1-2; D not resolved. The CDR3 is 13 residues long. Germline values: CDR1 LGHNA, CDR2 YSLEER. V was pared by 1 base and J by 5 bases, with 8 bases between. The CDR3 sequence is CASSQAAGYGYTF. For the CDR3, the DNA is TGCGCCAGCAGCCAAGCAGCCGGGTATGGCTACACCTTC.

This clone showed up just once. V gene TRBV5-1 combines with J gene TRBJ2-5, with 7 nucleotides matching TRBD1. The germline V gene encodes CDR1 SGHRS and CDR2 YFSETQ. After removal of 0 bases from V and 0 bases from J, the junction contained 2 bases not matched to a gene. This CDR3 has 15 residues. The CDR3 reads CASSLVGQYQETQYF. CDR3 DNA sequence: TGCGCCAGCAGCTTGGTGGGACAGTACCAAGAGACCCAGTACTTC.

This rearrangement joins TRBV5-1 to TRBJ2-7; 9 nucleotides match TRBD1. There are 14 residues in the CDR3. The ends lost 1 base at V and 5 bases at J; junction bases unmatched: 4. From germline, CDR1 is SGHRS and CDR2 YFSETQ. The CDR3 DNA is TGCGCCAGCAGCTTGAGGGACAGGGACAACGAGCAGTACTTC. It is translated as CASSLRDRDNEQYF.

The chain has TRBV11-2 and TRBJ2-3; D tentatively fits TRBD1 or TRBD2 (6 bases each). The CDR3 covers 19 residues. Trimming stripped 5 bases from V and 3 bases from J, with 27 bases between. CDR1 SGHAT and CDR2 FQNNGV come from the germline V gene. This CDR3 is CASSPDWGTGAQGTDTQYF. CDR3 bases: TGTGCCAGCAGCCCCGATTGGGGTACGGGGGCGCAAGGAACAGATACGCAGTATTTT. The variable domain in full, with the rest retrieved from reference TRBV11-2 and TRBJ2-3, is EAGVAQSPRYKIIEKRQSVAFWCNPISGHATLYWYQQILGQGPKLLIQFQNNGVVDDSQLPKDRFSAERLKGVDSTLKIQPAKLEDSAVYLCASSPDWGTGAQGTDTQYFGPGTRLTVL.

This clone was detected once. The rearrangement joins TRBV29-1 to TRBJ2-1, with D perhaps matching TRBD2 (6 bases). The V end lost 8 bases, the J end lost 0 bases, and 14 bases lay between the germline ends. In germline, CDR1 is SQVTM, CDR2 ANQGSEA. The CDR3 consists of 14 residues. The DNA for the CDR3 is TGCAGCCTGAGCGGGTTTAACTCCTACAATGAGCAGTTCTTC. Translated, it gives CSLSGFNSYNEQFF.

This clone was detected once. The gene calls are TRBV19 and TRBJ2-1; 12 bases match TRBD2. CDR1 is LNHDA, CDR2 SQIVND, per germline (reference sequence). This CDR3 has 15 amino acids. The ends lost 5 bases at V and 10 bases at J; junction bases unmatched: 9. The CDR3: CASSPGPSGRGEQFF. As DNA, the CDR3 is TGTGCCAGTAGTCCTGGGCCTAGCGGGAGGGGGGAGCAGTTCTTC.

On this clone: The sample has other DNA sequences that encode this CDR3 too. This rearrangement joins TRBV5-4 to TRBJ2-5; D call uncertain. Germline CDR1 and CDR2: SGHNT and YYREEE (reference sequence). Deletions cut 1 base from V and 5 bases from J, with 6 bases between. The CDR3 runs 12 residues. The CDR3 spells CASSLLGETQYF. DNA of the CDR3: TGTGCCAGCAGCTTGTTAGGGGAGACCCAGTACTTC.

The chain recombines TRBV6-6 with TRBJ1-1; D is unclear. Trimming took off 7 bases at V and 0 bases at J, with 15 bases between the two ends. Germline loops: CDR1 MNHNY, CDR2 SVGAGI (reference sequence). The CDR3 is 15 amino acids. In nucleotides, the CDR3 is TGTGCCAGCACCCCTCGGAAGGAAATGAACACTGAAGCTTTCTTT. Translating it yields CASTPRKEMNTEAFF.

This sequence joins TRBV7-8 and TRBJ2-5, with 8 bases that match TRBD2. The length of the CDR3 is 14 residues. Trimming at V came to 7 bases and at J to 5 bases, leaving 9 bases not matched to a gene. The germline CDR1 and CDR2 sequences are SGHVS and FQNEAQ. Written as DNA, the CDR3 is TGTGCCAGCACCGGGACTAGGCTCGGGGAGACCCAGTACTTC. The encoded protein is CASTGTRLGETQYF.

As to this clone: At the DNA level, this CDR3 is encoded by other sequences in the same sample as well. The genes are TRBV5-1 and TRBJ2-2, with unresolved D. The CDR3 consists of 13 residues. CDR1 and CDR2 (germline): SGHRS, YFSETQ. V lost 1 base, J lost 4 bases, and 5 bases lay in between. CDR3 sequence (DNA): TGCGCCAGCAGCTTGAAGACCACCGGGGAGCTGTTTTTT. It specifies CASSLKTTGELFF.

The chain uses TRBV2 and TRBJ2-1, with D uncertain. Germline V lookup: CDR1 SNHLY, CDR2 FYNNEI. CDR3 size: 11 residues. V was pared by 5 bases and J by 5 bases, with 4 bases between. The CDR3 DNA reads as TGTGCCAGCAGTAGAGACAATGAGCAGTTCTTC. It translates to CASSRDNEQFF.

This sequence joins TRBV5-4 and TRBJ2-7, with 11 nucleotides matching TRBD2. The CDR3 runs 16 residues. The germline V gene encodes CDR1 SGHNT and CDR2 YYREEE (reference sequence). V trimming: 4 bases; J trimming: 6 bases; junction bases outside the gene matches: 12. The CDR3 coding sequence is TGTGCCAGCAGCCCTGGCACTAGCGGGAGTATGAGCGAGCAGTACTTC. Translation gives CASSPGTSGSMSEQYF.

The rearrangement joins TRBV11-2 to TRBJ2-1, with no clear D. The CDR3 runs to 16 residues. Germline V gene sequence: CDR1 SGHAT, CDR2 FQNNGV. Trimming shortened V by 6 bases and J by 3 bases, and 18 bases separated the two germline ends. The CDR3 region has the DNA TGTGCCAGCAGACTGATTTTGGGTAGCAGCTACAATGAGCAGTTCTTC. Translation gives CASRLILGSSYNEQFF.

This chain uses TRBV19 with TRBJ2-7; weak D call: TRBD2 (7 bases). The CDR3 extends over 14 amino acids. Germline CDR1 and CDR2: LNHDA and SQIVND (reference sequence). Trimming took off 4 bases at V and 4 bases at J, with 14 bases between the two ends. CDR3 bases: TGTGCCAGTAGTACCCAGGGGAGGGGATACGAGCAGTACTTC. As protein: CASSTQGRGYEQYF.

This chain uses TRBV7-8 with TRBJ2-7; possibly TRBD1 for D (6 bases). Trimming removed 1 base from V and 7 bases from J, with 17 bases in between. Germline-derived CDR1 and CDR2 are SGHVS and FQNEAQ. CDR3 size: 15 residues. The CDR3 loop reads CASSLVGQLVGEQYF. The CDR3 bases are TGTGCCAGCAGCTTAGTCGGACAGCTGGTCGGGGAGCAGTACTTC. Combining the CDR3 with reference TRBV7-8 and TRBJ2-7 gives the whole variable domain GAGVSQSPRYKVAKRGQDVALRCDPISGHVSLFWYQQALGQGPEFLTYFQNEAQLDKSGLPSDRFFAERPEGSVSTLKIQRTQQEDSAVYLCASSLVGQLVGEQYFGPGTRLTVT.

This chain joins TRBV18 and TRBJ2-3; D gene uncertain. This CDR3 has 17 amino acids. V was shortened by 3 bases and J by 3 bases, with 19 bases between the two germline ends. CDR1 and CDR2 (germline): KGHSH, LQKENI. CDR3 residues: CASSPKTLGTQTDTQYF. The CDR3 coding sequence is TGTGCCAGCTCACCCAAAACACTCGGAACTCAGACAGATACGCAGTATTTT.

This rearrangement joins TRBV5-4 to TRBJ2-7; 9 nucleotides match TRBD2. Trimming took 4 bases from V and 5 from J; bases not matched to a gene: 4. Germline V lookup: CDR1 SGHNT, CDR2 YYREEE (reference sequence). The CDR3 length is 13 residues. CDR3 sequence: CASSPSGTNEQYF. The CDR3 DNA reads TGTGCCAGCAGCCCTAGCGGGACAAACGAGCAGTACTTC.